Only a few counts were recorded for the clone carrying this TCR beta chain. The antigen is undetermined. The sample is drawn from a study of human T cells and chemical hapten exposure. Study background: Yields of TCR per sample differed, chiefly owing to small differences in pooled library volume. The study, taken as a whole, reports: Expanded TCRs showed more large CDR3 clusters than pre-sensitization or healthy control sets. With DPC sensitization, TCRs exceeding 1 in 1000 frequency showed no change.

Described time point: patch test 1, 2 weeks after DPC sensitization. Treatment described: therapeutic diphenylcyclopropenone sensitization with weekly scalp DPC. It was from unfractionated whole blood that total RNA was extracted. This CDR3 has 13 residues. Per germline, CDR1 KGHSH and CDR2 LQKENI. V gave up 2 bases and J gave up 7 bases, with 11 bases separating them. MiXCR, applied by TCRdb to the RACE reads, yields one record per CDR3 protein. Seen here are approximately 80,000 distinct CDR3 sequences, approximately 8% observed once, and the top ten hold approximately 1.5%. The chain uses TRBV18 and TRBJ1-2; no definite D call. The sequence derives from a woman in her thirties with alopecia areata. Some clones in this sample may be carry-over from other donors' samples. This sample comprised whole blood, obtained in connection with sensitization to the hapten diphenylcyclopropenone (DPC). The CDR3 sequence is CASSPVPGSGYTF. In nucleotides, the CDR3 is TGTGCCAGCTCACCAGTTCCGGGAAGTGGCTACACCTTC. Full variable domain (outside the CDR3, taken from reference TRBV18 and TRBJ1-2): NAGVMQNPRHLVRRRGQEARLRCSPMKGHSHVYWYRQLPEEGLKFMVYLQKENIIDESGMPKERFSAEFPKEGPSILRIQQVVRGDSAAYFCASSPVPGSGYTFGSGTRLTVV.